Reported below is one T cell receptor beta chain. What antigen it recognizes has not been identified. Base qualities were left out, and no much larger clone turns up one base away. The immunoSEQ Assay, a bias-controlled multiplex PCR, was used to amplify TCRbeta CDR3 regions from genomic DNA. The authors' analysis ran thus. Within the assay, amplification of reference gene primers was used to estimate how many nucleated cells each sample contained. Sequence reads were collapsed and filtered to measure the absolute abundance of every unique TCRbeta CDR3 rearrangement. Productive Simpson clonality was computed per sample as the square root of Simpson's diversity index over productive rearrangements. The source is immuneACCESS, and TCRdb retained only in-frame sequences with V and J called. Part of the clones is not carried over; for the studies checked, unresolved V genes explain less than half of this, and the remainder is unexplained. That table furnishes V, J and clone size, whereas the DNA furnished D and trimming. Recorded for this sample are hundreds of thousands of clones; roughly 90% of them occurred a single time. The top ten clonotypes cover just over 7% of the sample.

The data belong to a study of blood T cell repertoires in COVID-19 (dated by TCRdb to 2020 to 2022). Regarding the research as a whole: Samples from collaborators originated in the United States, Italy and Spain and spanned both the acute and convalescent phases of COVID-19. Subjects who had been exposed to COVID-19, were actively infected with it, or had recovered from it provided the deeply sampled blood TCRbeta repertoires that made up the dataset. Samples were obtained from the ongoing ImmuneRACE study (first 160 participants) and from some 1,200 subjects provided by 6 global collaborators. The material from the prospective study consisted of cDNA or gDNA derived from T cells, B-cell-depleted T cells, or PBMCs. Sample metadata almost always included a de-identified subject ID, COVID-19 status, age in years and sex. Where available, HLA class I and class II types were taken from metadata supplied by the sample provider and were not determined by assay-based typing. The repertoires were released in a freely available public database intended as a resource for research on the immune response to SARS-CoV-2.

One collaborating source in Seattle enrolled patients while the patients were actively infected and followed the patients over time throughout the course of disease. Whole blood was collected in K2EDTA tubes by collaborating institutions according to the institutions' own protocols. For TCRbeta analysis, collaborators shipped samples as frozen whole blood, isolated PBMCs, or DNA extracted from either of those sample types. According to the germline V gene (reference sequence), CDR1 reads SGHKS and CDR2 reads YYEKEE. The CDR3 runs 18 amino acids, cysteine and phenylalanine included. Only CDR3 DNA remains: 54 bases, in frame from the first base. Here V drops 0 bases and J drops 2 bases, and the junction holds 13 bases not matched to any gene. The full study reports these points: How much clinical and demographic metadata was included differed by source and by participant, and the metadata was provided uncurated.

The sequenced sample was peripheral blood. The chain is made from TRBV5-5 and TRBJ1-1; a stretch of 7 junction bases matches TRBD1. The clonotype originates from a woman aged 55 to 70 with COVID-19, enrolled during active disease. The nucleotide sequence is given as TGTGCCAGCAGCTTGGGTCTCCCCGGGGACAGCCATAACACTGAAGCTTTCTTT. Its amino acids are CASSLGLPGDSHNTEAFF. With the rest looked up from the reference TRBV5-5 and TRBJ1-1 genes rather than sequenced, the full variable domain is DAGVTQSPTHLIKTRGQQVTLRCSPISGHKSVSWYQQVLGQGPQFIFQYYEKEERGRGNFPDRFSARQFPNYSSELNVNALLLGDSALYLCASSLGLPGDSHNTEAFFGQGTRLTVV.